This T cell receptor (beta chain) was sequenced in a study of response to subunit inactivated influenza vaccine. There are many counts of this clonotype. TCRdb redid the calling of the RT-PCR reads with MiXCR, one entry per CDR3 protein. The sample records more than 400,000 distinct CDR3 sequences, under 8.5% being singletons. The germline V gene encodes CDR1 SGHVS and CDR2 FQNEAQ. CDR3 size: 18 residues. The junction had 15 bases not matched to a gene; V was cut back by 7 bases and J by 7 bases. Here the sequenced sample was PBMCs from blood, taken approximately 25 months after vaccination. The origin of this receptor is a man between 50 and 69 years old who received an inactivated influenza vaccine. The rearrangement uses TRBV7-8 and TRBJ2-2; 13 bases fit TRBD2. CDR3 nucleotides: TGTGCCAGCACCCTAAGAAGACAACTAGCGGGGGGGCACGGGGAGCTGTTTTTT. It translates to CASTLRRQLAGGHGELFF.